This note documents a single T cell receptor beta chain sequence. Its antigen is not yet known. No base quality values were provided; no much bigger clone lies one nucleotide off. TCRbeta CDR3 regions were amplified from genomic DNA by means of the immunoSEQ Assay, a bias-controlled multiplex PCR. The study's processing was this. The number of nucleated cells in each sample was estimated by amplification of reference gene primers within the assay. Sequence reads were collapsed and filtered to measure the absolute abundance of every unique TCRbeta CDR3 rearrangement. For each sample, productive Simpson clonality was calculated as the square root of Simpson's diversity index across productive rearrangements. The table was pulled from immuneACCESS by TCRdb, which kept in-frame rearrangements only. Such tables lose some clones; where checked, under half of the loss comes from unresolved V genes, and the rest has no known cause. V, J and clone size derive from that table, while D and trimming were established from the DNA sequence. The sample table shows about 89,000 clones, and 80% are seen once. The leading ten clones occupy roughly 21% of the sample.

Collaborating institutions collected whole blood in K2EDTA tubes following their own protocols. Collaborator samples were shipped for TCRbeta analysis as frozen whole blood, isolated PBMCs, or DNA extracted from either sample type. The record originates from a study of blood T cell repertoires in COVID-19 (TCRdb year 2020). For the wider study: Samples from collaborators originated in the United States, Italy and Spain and spanned both the acute and convalescent phases of COVID-19. The material from the prospective study consisted of cDNA or gDNA derived from T cells, B-cell-depleted T cells, or PBMCs. Deeply sampled blood TCRbeta repertoires from subjects exposed to, actively infected with, or recovered from COVID-19 were included in the dataset. A freely available public database, intended as a resource for researchers studying the immune response to SARS-CoV-2, is where the repertoires were released. Samples came from the ongoing ImmuneRACE study (first 160 participants) plus 1,254 subjects from 6 global collaborators. A de-identified subject ID, COVID-19 status, age in years and sex were almost always included in the sample metadata. Where available, HLA class I and class II types were taken from metadata supplied by the sample provider and were not determined by assay-based typing. Paper-wide results and their limitations: Clinical and demographic metadata were provided uncurated, with the amount varying by source and participant.

From a lookup of the germline V gene, CDR1 and CDR2 are SGHAT and FQNNGV. Relative to germline, V is 1 base shorter and J is 2 bases shorter, with 8 bases between their ends. Its CDR3 holds 15 amino acids, cysteine through phenylalanine. Only the CDR3 DNA stays, 45 bases, in frame from base 1. Sequencing was done on a sample of peripheral blood. The chain couples TRBV11-2 to TRBJ2-2, and TRBD1 may be the D gene, going by 5 matching bases. The TCR was taken from a woman at least 80 years old with acute or convalescent COVID-19. The DNA reads TGTGCCAGCAGCTTAGGACAGTTAAACACCGGGGAGCTGTTTTTT. This translates into CASSLGQLNTGELFF.